This T cell receptor beta chain was documented in a study of CXCR3-negative and CXCR3-positive naive CD8 T cells. As concerns this clonotype: Antigen: not known.

Study-wide results and limits: The study found that naive CXCR3-negative and CXCR3-positive cells shared TRBV-TRBJ usage, while memory cells differed.

Each TRB cDNA library was prepared by 5' RACE (with UMI labels). TCRdb re-called the 5' RACE reads; every CDR3 protein appears as one record, without DNA. Seen in this sample are roughly 40,000 distinct CDR3 sequences; the ten most common clones hold roughly 7.7%. The CDR3 loop spans 11 amino acids. Germline V gene data show CDR1 as SEHNR and CDR2 as FQNEAQ (reference sequence). The sequence was obtained from a human donor in good health. Some clones in this sample may be carry-over from other donors' samples. Material: memory CD8+ T cells from blood. The chain combines TRBV7-9 with TRBJ2-7; TCRdb outputs TRBD1, but without DNA this stays unchecked. CDR3 protein: CASSPGQEQYF. The variable domain in full, completed from reference TRBV7-9 and TRBJ2-7, reads DTGVSQNPRHKITKRGQNVTFRCDPISEHNRLYWYRQTLGQGPEFLTYFQNEAQLEKSRLLSDRFSAERPKGSFSTLEIQRTEQGDSAMYLCASSPGQEQYFGPGTRLTVT.